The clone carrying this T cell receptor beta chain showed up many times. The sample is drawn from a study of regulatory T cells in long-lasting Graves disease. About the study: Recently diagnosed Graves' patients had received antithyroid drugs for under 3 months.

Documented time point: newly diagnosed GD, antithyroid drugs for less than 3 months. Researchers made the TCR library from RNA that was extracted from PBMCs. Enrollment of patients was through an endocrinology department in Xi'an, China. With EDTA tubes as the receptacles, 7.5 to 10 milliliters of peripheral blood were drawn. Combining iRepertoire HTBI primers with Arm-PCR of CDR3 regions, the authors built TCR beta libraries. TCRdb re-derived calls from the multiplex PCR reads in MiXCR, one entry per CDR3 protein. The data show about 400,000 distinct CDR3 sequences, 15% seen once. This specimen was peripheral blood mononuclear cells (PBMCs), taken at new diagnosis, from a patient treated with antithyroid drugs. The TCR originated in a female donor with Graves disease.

The CDR3 bases are TGTGCTAGTGGTTTGCACGCATATGAAGCTTTCTTT. Amino acid sequence: CASGLHAYEAFF. The V call is TRBV12-5, the J call TRBJ1-1; no clear D. The CDR3 sequence is 12 residues long. The V gene's germline CDR1 is LGHNT and CDR2 FRNRAP. The V gene lost 2 bases and the J gene lost 7 bases, with 8 bases spanning the gap.